This T cell receptor beta chain was retrieved from a study of T-cell memory formation after mild COVID-19 (dated by TCRdb to the early 2020s). Describing the broader study: TCR sequence clusters from the two donors were largely donor specific. Two young, previously healthy adult volunteers made up the cohort, one male and one female. T-cell clones expanding and contracting after mild COVID-19 in a couple of donors were tracked by longitudinal TCRalpha and TCRbeta repertoire sequencing.

TCRdb names Illumina NovaSeq 6000 as the instrument used. TCRalpha and TCRbeta cDNA libraries were built by 5'RACE with constant-segment primers, adding sample barcodes and unique molecular identifiers. Trizol reagent was used to extract RNA from every sample. The libraries were amplified in two PCR steps, and the second step added a second sample barcode and Illumina TruSeq adapters. The libraries were sequenced on an Illumina NovaSeq using 2 x 150 bp paired-end reads. Concerning the study's data processing: Reads were demultiplexed and collapsed into UMI-guided consensus sequences with migec v1.2.7. Using mixcr v2.1.11, UMI consensuses were aligned to TRA and TRB V and J templates and then assembled into clonotypes. Expanded or contracted clonotypes were those called significant by both edgeR and NoisET, with noise models trained on biological replicates. edgeR calls used a false discovery rate-adjusted p below 0.01 and a log2 fold-change threshold of 1. As an exploratory analysis of dynamics, PCA with hierarchical clustering was applied to max-normalized trajectories of the 1000 most abundant clonotypes. Each responding clone was given a CD4 or CD8 phenotype based on the CD4+ and CD8+ repertoires, which had been sequenced separately. TCRdb applied fastp at Q25 and MiXCR to the public reads, then kept only in-frame beta chains. Each record represents a unique CDR3 protein, reported with the most common genes and DNA among its rows. TCRdb, rather than the study authors, made the V and J calls. Present in this sample are under 450,000 distinct CDR3 sequences, roughly an eighth of which were seen just once. The ten largest make up under 25% of the sample.

Ficoll-Paque density gradient centrifugation was used to isolate PBMCs. V gives up 0 bases and J gives up 0 bases, and the segment between their germline ends measures 6 bases. Including cysteine and phenylalanine, the CDR3 has 14 amino acids. Kept here is only the CDR3 DNA, which spans 42 bases and is read in frame from base 1. As encoded in the germline V gene, CDR1 is SGDLS while CDR2 is YYNGEE. For this clonotype: Its antigen has not been determined. Base qualities are not provided; no much larger clone lies one nucleotide away.

Overall study results and their limits: Only two mild cases were covered in the study, and larger cohorts including severe cases with pre-infection samples were considered necessary. Clones contracting from day 15 to 85 had balanced CD4/CD8 phenotypes, while a second wave expanding from day 15 to 37 was biased towards CD4+. Some responding clones were detected in pre-infection memory, suggesting pre-existing cross-reactive memory T cells joined the SARS-CoV-2 response. Contracting CD4+ clones were located mainly in the CM and EM memory subsets, whereas CD8+ clones were found to be enriched in EMRA. The second-wave clones that peaked on day 37 were not confirmed to be SARS-CoV-2 specific.

What was sequenced was PBMCs or a T cell subset sorted from them (not recorded which). This clonotype was sampled from a man aged 18 to 30 who had mild COVID-19 (a few samples of this study predate the infection). The sample titles of this study are shuffled in the database, so cell type and time point are left out; the donor was told from shared clones. The chain links TRBV9 with TRBJ1-1, with the D gene not confidently named. The DNA sequence is TGTGCCAGCAGCGTAGGACACCTGAACACTGAAGCTTTCTTT. Its translation is CASSVGHLNTEAFF.